These 17 T cell receptor beta chains originate from one sample sequenced in a study of T-cell memory formation after mild COVID-19 (dated by TCRdb to about 2021). The library relied on 5' RACE. The sequencer was an Illumina NovaSeq 6000. TCRdb trimmed the raw reads at Q25, called clones with MiXCR and kept productive beta chains. CDR3 protein duplicates are merged, each entry listing the most common genes and DNA. The sample table contains some 290,000 distinct CDR3 sequences; only one count was recorded for 15% to 20% of them. Roughly 22% of the sample is in the top ten clones. The specimen was PBMCs or a T cell subset sorted from them (not recorded which). These receptors all come from a man between 18 and 35 years old who had mild COVID-19 (a few samples of this study predate the infection). The sample titles of this study are shuffled in the database, so cell type and time point are left out; the donor was told from shared clones.

The rearrangement uses TRBV6-5 and TRBJ1-1; 7 nucleotides align to TRBD1. V shed 8 bases and J 6 bases; nucleotides not matched to a gene: 12. Germline loops: CDR1 MNHEY, CDR2 SVGAGI. The CDR3 runs 14 residues. The CDR3 DNA sequence: TGTGCCAGCCGGACACAGGGGTCATCGGCTGAAGCTTTCTTT. Its translation is CASRTQGSSAEAFF.

This clonotype has a handful of counts. The chain links TRBV6-5 to TRBJ2-7, with 8 bases that match TRBD2. CDR3 length: 15 amino acids. The V gene's germline CDR1 is MNHEY and CDR2 SVGAGI. J gave up 2 bases and V 6 bases, and 9 bases lay outside the gene matches. This CDR3 reads CASRVSGGGTYEQYV. CDR3 nucleotide sequence: TGTGCCAGCAGGGTTTCTGGCGGGGGGACCTACGAGCAGTACGTC.

The chain employs TRBV5-1 and TRBJ2-2; TRBD2 matches at 7 bases. The V gene's germline CDR1 is SGHRS and CDR2 YFSETQ. This CDR3 spans 17 amino acids. V was clipped by 3 bases and J by 1 base; unmatched bases: 9. CDR3 in DNA: TGCGCCAGCAGCTCACCGTCTAGCGGAGAGAACACCGGGGAGCTGTTTTTT. Its protein product is CASSSPSSGENTGELFF.

The J gene is TRBJ1-6, the V gene TRBV4-3, with a weak D call TRBD1 (6 bases). V lost 3 bases, J lost 7 bases, and 19 bases lay in between. The length of the CDR3 is 17 residues. CDR1 is LGHNA and CDR2 is YSLEER in the germline V gene. As DNA, the CDR3 is TGCGCCAGCAGCCAGTCCTTACATAGGGGGGGGAATTCACCCCTCCACTTT. Protein product: CASSQSLHRGGNSPLHF.

This clonotype was detected a few times. The chain carries TRBV18 and TRBJ2-7, with 9 bases fitting TRBD1. CDR1 and CDR2 from the germline V gene are KGHSH and LQKENI. The length of the CDR3 is 14 residues. The junction had 3 bases not matched to a gene; V was cut back by 1 base and J by 5 bases. CDR3 nucleotide sequence: TGTGCCAGCTCACCACAGGACAGGGGTAACGAGCAGTACTTC. Amino acid sequence: CASSPQDRGNEQYF.

The chain combines TRBV9 with TRBJ2-7; no definite D call. Trimming cost V 4 bases and J 2 bases, with 19 bases left between them. Germline CDR1 and CDR2: SGDLS and YYNGEE. The CDR3 is 16 residues long. The CDR3 DNA sequence: TGTGCCAGCAGCCCGGTACGGTATGACCCTCCCTACGAGCAGTACGTC. It encodes CASSPVRYDPPYEQYV.

The V call is TRBV7-9, the J call TRBJ1-4, with D hard to call. With 1 base removed from V and 9 bases from J, the gap between germline ends came to 9 bases. The length of the CDR3 is 13 residues. CDR1 and CDR2 from the germline V gene are SEHNR and FQNEAQ (reference sequence). The CDR3 DNA follows: TGTGCCAGCAGCTTAGGCTACGCAAAAAAACTGTTTTTT. Protein sequence: CASSLGYAKKLFF.

This sequence joins TRBV7-9 and TRBJ2-5, with D tentatively TRBD2 (6 bases). Germline loops: CDR1 SEHNR, CDR2 FQNEAQ (reference sequence). The CDR3 runs 17 residues. V lost 3 bases, J lost 5 bases, and 22 bases lay in between. The CDR3 reads CASSFFRQDPRGETQYF. The CDR3 coding sequence is TGTGCCAGCAGCTTCTTCAGGCAGGACCCACGGGGGGAGACCCAGTACTTC. The full variable domain, its missing parts supplied by reference TRBV7-9 and TRBJ2-5, is DTGVSQNPRHKITKRGQNVTFRCDPISEHNRLYWYRQTLGQGPEFLTYFQNEAQLEKSRLLSDRFSAERPKGSFSTLEIQRTEQGDSAMYLCASSFFRQDPRGETQYFGPGTRLLVL.

This chain connects TRBV5-1 to TRBJ2-2; 7 bases are shared with TRBD1. From germline, CDR1 is SGHRS and CDR2 YFSETQ. This CDR3 comprises 14 residues. The V gene end was trimmed by 5 bases and the J gene end by 6 bases; junction bases not matched to a gene: 7. Here the CDR3 reads CASRIQGSPGELFF. CDR3 coding DNA: TGCGCCAGCAGAATACAGGGGTCCCCCGGGGAGCTGTTTTTT. Filled out from reference TRBV5-1 and TRBJ2-2, the complete variable domain reads KAGVTQTPRYLIKTRGQQVTLSCSPISGHRSVSWYQQTPGQGLQFLFEYFSETQRNKGNFPGRFSGRQFSNSRSEMNVSTLELGDSALYLCASRIQGSPGELFFGEGSRLTVL.

The chain recombines TRBV6-6 with TRBJ1-4; D not resolved. Deletions cut 0 bases from V and 8 bases from J, with 10 bases between. This CDR3 region has 14 residues. Germline V CDR1 and CDR2: MNHNY, SVGAGI (reference sequence). CDR3 amino acids: CASSYSIFGEKLFF. CDR3 DNA sequence: TGTGCCAGCAGTTACTCAATATTCGGGGAAAAACTGTTTTTT.

This clonotype was found a few times. The chain employs TRBV4-3 and TRBJ2-1; 7 bases line up with TRBD2. The CDR3 totals 18 residues. In germline, CDR1 is LGHNA, CDR2 YSLEER. V was pared by 0 bases and J by 6 bases, with 14 bases of the junction left unmatched. The DNA for the CDR3 is TGCGCCAGCAGCCAAGATCTTTCACTAGCGTCCGTCGCCAATGAGCAGTTCTTC. Residues: CASSQDLSLASVANEQFF.

This clonotype was seen a handful of times. The chain couples TRBV4-2 to TRBJ2-1; 10 bases agree with TRBD1. Unmatched junction bases numbered 9, after V lost 6 bases and J lost 4 bases. CDR3 length: 16 residues. Germline V CDR1 and CDR2: LGHNA, YNFKEQ. For the CDR3, the DNA is TGTGCCAGCAGAAAACCGGGACAGGGGACTTACAATGAGCAGTTCTTC. As protein: CASRKPGQGTYNEQFF.

The chain links TRBV4-1 to TRBJ2-3, with TRBD2 identical over 7 bases. The CDR3 is 15 amino acids. The V gene end was trimmed by 4 bases and the J gene end by 5 bases; junction bases not matched to a gene: 9. Germline V CDR1 and CDR2: MGHRA, YSYEKL. CDR3 sequence (DNA): TGCGCCAGCAGCCTATTAGGACTAGGAGTAGATACGCAGTATTTT. It codes for CASSLLGLGVDTQYF.

This clonotype was observed a handful of times. J is TRBJ2-7 and V is TRBV3-1; TRBD1 might be the D (6 bases). This CDR3 is 16 amino acids long. CDR1 and CDR2 from the germline V gene are LGHDT and YNNKEL (reference sequence). V lost 2 bases, J lost 1 base, and 15 bases lay in between. The CDR3: CASSQYNLRGSYEQYF. Here the CDR3 DNA reads TGTGCCAGCAGCCAATACAATCTCAGGGGATCCTACGAGCAGTACTTC.

This clonotype has a count of ten or more. The CDR3 DNA sequence: TGCAGCTACCAAAGGGGGGGCTCCTACAATGAGCAGTTCTTC. Its translation is CSYQRGGSYNEQFF. The chain couples TRBV29-1 to TRBJ2-1, with D perhaps TRBD2 (7 bases). The ends were cut back, 8 bases at V and 0 bases at J, with 14 bases in the middle. The CDR3 is 14 residues long. The V gene's germline CDR1 is SQVTM and CDR2 ANQGSEA.

J is TRBJ2-1 and V is TRBV5-1; 11 nucleotides align to TRBD2. The CDR3 is 17 amino acids. Unmatched junction bases numbered 9, after V lost 5 bases and J lost 2 bases. The germline V gene encodes CDR1 SGHRS and CDR2 YFSETQ. The CDR3 DNA is TGCGCCAGCAGGAATAGCGGGGGGGCCGGGACCTACAATGAGCAGTTCTTC. This gives the protein CASRNSGGAGTYNEQFF. Complete variable domain (other parts from reference TRBV5-1 and TRBJ2-1): KAGVTQTPRYLIKTRGQQVTLSCSPISGHRSVSWYQQTPGQGLQFLFEYFSETQRNKGNFPGRFSGRQFSNSRSEMNVSTLELGDSALYLCASRNSGGAGTYNEQFFGPGTRLTVL.

Of note for this clonotype: Germline is not matched at one junction end, which may reflect a read error. The chain couples TRBV7-7 to TRBJ2-1; tentative D call: TRBD2 (6 bases). The CDR3 sequence is 15 residues long. Germline-derived CDR1 and CDR2 are SSHAT and FNYEAQ (reference sequence). CDR3 nucleotide sequence: TGTGCTAGCAGCTTAGGTGGCAGGGAGGTGGATGAGCAGTTCTTC. As protein: CASSLGGREVDEQFF.